One sample yielded the 5 T cell receptor beta chains listed below, sequenced in a study of identical twins. Each CDR3 protein gets one entry after TCRdb re-called the 5' RACE reads with MiXCR. The sample shows around 1.7 million distinct CDR3 sequences, about 32% of them seen only once. Source material: cord blood. The origin of the receptors is a newborn girl in good health.

This clonotype was detected only a few times. The chain links TRBV10-2 to TRBJ2-7, with 9 bases lining up with TRBD2. The CDR3 has 16 amino acids. With V trimmed by 4 bases and J by 1 base, 8 bases remained unmatched. Germline assignment: CDR1 WSHSY and CDR2 SAAADI. The CDR3 DNA reads TGCGCCAGCAGTGGGTATAGCGGGGGCTTTTCCTACGAGCAGTACTTC. Translated, it gives CASSGYSGGFSYEQYF.

The chain combines TRBV28 with TRBJ2-7; 8 bases align to TRBD1. Germline assignment: CDR1 MDHEN and CDR2 SYDVKM. This CDR3 has 14 amino acids. Trimming at V came to 6 bases and at J to 3 bases, leaving 7 bases not matched to a gene. The CDR3 loop reads CASRKDRDLYEQYF. CDR3 nucleotides: TGTGCCAGCAGGAAGGACAGGGACCTCTACGAGCAGTACTTC. The full variable domain, completed using reference TRBV28 and TRBJ2-7, is DVKVTQSSRYLVKRTGEKVFLECVQDMDHENMFWYRQDPGLGLRLIYFSYDVKMKEKGDIPEGYSVSREKKERFSLILESASTNQTSMYLCASRKDRDLYEQYFGPGTRLTVT.

The J gene is TRBJ2-1, the V gene TRBV7-9; D possibly uses TRBD1 or TRBD2 (5 bases each). Between the trimmed V and J ends, which lost 6 bases and 8 bases, there was a span of 17 bases. The germline CDR1 and CDR2 sequences are SEHNR and FQNEAQ (reference sequence). The length of the CDR3 is 14 residues. The DNA of the CDR3 is TGTGCCAGCAGTGTGGCATACCGGGGACATGAGCAGTTCTTC. It is translated as CASSVAYRGHEQFF.

This clonotype has ten or more counts. This chain connects TRBV4-2 to TRBJ2-7; perhaps TRBD2 as D (5 bases). CDR1 LGHNA and CDR2 YNFKEQ come from the germline V gene. There are 16 residues in the CDR3. V was clipped by 2 bases and J by 3 bases, with 17 bases between them. The CDR3 spells CASSQNPGRENYEQYF. Written as DNA, the CDR3 is TGTGCCAGCAGCCAAAACCCTGGACGGGAAAACTACGAGCAGTACTTC.

The chain combines TRBV9 with TRBJ2-3, with TRBD1 matching 12 bases. The ends lost 5 bases at V and 4 bases at J; junction bases unmatched: 5. The germline gives CDR1 SGDLS, CDR2 YYNGEE. CDR3 length equals 15 residues. This chain's CDR3 is CASRSGTGGSDTQYF. As DNA, the CDR3 is TGTGCCAGCAGGTCCGGGACAGGGGGCTCAGATACGCAGTATTTT.